This TCR beta chain was recorded in a study of shared clonotypes between healthy human individuals. Study findings and constraints: Naive CD4 clonotype sharing across several donors was approximately 5%.

Naive-designated CD8 cells lacked CD45RO, were positively enriched for CCR7, and omitted terminally differentiated effector memory CD45RA+ cells. Those who donated, Caucasian adults without exception, all lived in Nashville, Tennessee. A remark on this clone: Its target is not known.

Profiling relied on immunoSEQ multiplex PCR, and the TCRdb table lists in-frame clones only, not all of them. The data show about 1.9 million clones, around 93% seen once. The V end was cut by 2 bases, the J end by 5 bases, with 9 bases between. The CDR3 covers 13 residues. Germline loops: CDR1 MNHEY, CDR2 SVGAGI. The sequencing sample was made of naive CD8+ T cells from PBMCs. This clonotype was obtained from a man younger than 35 in good health. Some clones in this sample may be carry-over from other donors' samples. The rearrangement joins TRBV6-5 to TRBJ1-1; D is undetermined. The CDR3, as DNA: TGTGCCAGCAGTTACGAAGGTTGGACTGAAGCTTTCTTT. This encodes CASSYEGWTEAFF.